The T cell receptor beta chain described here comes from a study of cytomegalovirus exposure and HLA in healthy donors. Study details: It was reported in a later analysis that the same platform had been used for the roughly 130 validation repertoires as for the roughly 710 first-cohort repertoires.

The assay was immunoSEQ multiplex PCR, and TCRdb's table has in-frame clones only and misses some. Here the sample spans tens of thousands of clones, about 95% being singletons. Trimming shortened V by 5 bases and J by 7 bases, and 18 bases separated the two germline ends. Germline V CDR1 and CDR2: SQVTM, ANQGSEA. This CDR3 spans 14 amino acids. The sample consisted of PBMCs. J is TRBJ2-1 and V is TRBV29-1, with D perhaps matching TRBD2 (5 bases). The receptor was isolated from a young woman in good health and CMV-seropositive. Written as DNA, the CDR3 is TGCAGCGTTCGAGAACCCCTGGCGGGTAATGAGCAGTTCTTC. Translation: CSVREPLAGNEQFF.